The 30 T cell receptor beta chains below all came from one sample that was sequenced in a study of cytomegalovirus exposure and HLA in healthy donors. The PCR used 60 Vbeta and 13 Jbeta primers. Clones were sequenced by immunoSEQ multiplex PCR, and TCRdb holds only the in-frame ones, with some missing. The repertoire includes under 200,000 clones, approximately 80% of them detected once, and more than 2% sits in the top ten. Sequenced input: PBMCs. These receptors were taken from a man in his sixties in good health and CMV-seronegative.

This clone was counted only a few times. This sequence joins TRBV5-1 and TRBJ1-1; D gene unclear. Trimming took 1 base from V and 2 from J, leaving 12 bases between them. CDR1 and CDR2 from the germline V gene are SGHRS and YFSETQ. The CDR3 loop spans 15 amino acids. DNA of the CDR3: TGCGCCAGCAGCTTGTACTTCGGGGATAACACTGAAGCTTTCTTT. This encodes CASSLYFGDNTEAFF.

In this sample, this clone turned up once. CDR3 region: CASSLLAGARETQYF. The CDR3 coding sequence is TGCGCCAGCAGCTTGCTAGCGGGGGCTCGGGAGACCCAGTACTTC. The chain recombines TRBV5-1 with TRBJ2-5; 10 nucleotides align to TRBD2. The CDR3 runs to 15 residues. Trimming at V came to 1 base and at J to 5 bases, leaving 5 bases not matched to a gene. Germline V lookup: CDR1 SGHRS, CDR2 YFSETQ.

J is TRBJ2-2 and V is TRBV5-1; possibly TRBD1 or TRBD2 for D (6 bases each). Per germline, CDR1 SGHRS and CDR2 YFSETQ. This CDR3 is built from 15 residues. V was cut by 4 bases and J by 3 bases, with 13 bases left in between. Here the CDR3 reads CASSLDRLDTGELFF. The CDR3 DNA follows: TGCGCCAGCAGCCTGGACAGACTAGACACCGGGGAGCTGTTTTTT.

The genes are TRBV6-5 and TRBJ2-1, with TRBD1 identical over 7 bases. The CDR3 has 13 residues. Germline V CDR1 and CDR2: MNHEY, SVGAGI. Trimming took 7 bases from V and 9 from J; bases not matched to a gene: 9. The CDR3 is CASTSDRAGEQFF. CDR3 in DNA: TGTGCCAGCACCTCAGACAGGGCAGGTGAGCAGTTCTTC.

The chain is built from TRBV5-8 and TRBJ2-7; 7 bases agree with TRBD2. Germline V gene data show CDR1 as SGHTS and CDR2 as YDEGEE. The CDR3 covers 14 residues. V trimming: 2 bases; J trimming: 7 bases; junction bases outside the gene matches: 9. DNA for the CDR3: TGTGCCAGCAGCTTCTGGCTAGCGGTAGGGGAGCAGTACTTC. It encodes CASSFWLAVGEQYF.

V and J are TRBV7-9 and TRBJ2-7; 8 bases are shared with TRBD2. V lost 0 bases and J lost 5; bases outside the gene matches: 9. Germline V gene sequence: CDR1 SEHNR, CDR2 FQNEAQ (reference sequence). The CDR3 loop spans 16 amino acids. As DNA, the CDR3 is TGTGCCAGCAGCTTAGCAGGCGGGTTGACTAGCGACGAGCAGTACTTC. It yields the protein CASSLAGGLTSDEQYF.

This clone was seen only a few times. This chain connects TRBV6-6 to TRBJ2-7, with 7 bases that match TRBD2. This CDR3 region has 15 residues. The germline V gene encodes CDR1 MNHNY and CDR2 SVGAGI (reference sequence). V dropped 0 bases and J dropped 4; count of bases not matched to a gene: 6. CDR3: CASSYSSGGGYEQYF. For the CDR3, the DNA is TGTGCCAGCAGTTACTCGTCGGGAGGAGGGTACGAGCAGTACTTC.

The chain has TRBV7-3 and TRBJ2-7, with 7 bases matching TRBD1. Germline lookup yields CDR1 SGHTA and CDR2 FQGTGA. There are 13 residues in the CDR3. The V gene end was trimmed by 3 bases and the J gene end by 6 bases; junction bases not matched to a gene: 5. The CDR3 DNA reads TGTGCCAGCAGCTTGACAGGGACCGGCGAGCAGTACTTC. This encodes CASSLTGTGEQYF.

V usage is TRBV6-5 and J usage is TRBJ2-7, with 7 nucleotides matching TRBD2. The J segment lost 2 bases and the V segment lost 6 bases, leaving 4 bases of the junction unmatched. Per germline, CDR1 MNHEY and CDR2 SVGAGI. This CDR3 region has 13 residues. CDR3 sequence: CASRSSGTYEQYF. CDR3 coding DNA: TGTGCCAGCAGGTCTAGCGGAACCTACGAGCAGTACTTC.

The chain links TRBV18 to TRBJ2-3; 10 nucleotides match TRBD2. The CDR3 covers 16 residues. V lost 3 bases, J lost 2 bases, and 5 bases stayed unmatched. Germline assignment: CDR1 KGHSH and CDR2 LQKENI. The CDR3 is CASSPASGGATDTQYF. DNA of the CDR3: TGTGCCAGCTCACCCGCTAGCGGGGGCGCCACAGATACGCAGTATTTT.

This rearrangement joins TRBV2 to TRBJ2-7; 7 bases line up with TRBD2. The trim removed 6 bases at V and 3 bases at J, leaving 11 bases unmatched. Germline V gene lookup returns CDR1 SNHLY and CDR2 FYNNEI. The CDR3 has 15 amino acids. The CDR3 nucleotides are TGTGCCAGCAGGGGGGGGACTAATTACCACTACGAGCAGTACTTC. Residues: CASRGGTNYHYEQYF.

The chain links TRBV6-1 to TRBJ1-4, with D possibly matching TRBD1 (6 bases). The CDR3 totals 16 residues. Germline values: CDR1 MNHNS, CDR2 SASEGT. Trimming left V 4 bases short and J 0 bases short, with 12 bases between. The DNA for the CDR3 is TGTGCCAGCAGTGCCGGGACACACGCAACTAATGAAAAACTGTTTTTT. Residues: CASSAGTHATNEKLFF.

The rearrangement uses TRBV19 and TRBJ2-6, with a possible D match to TRBD2 (5 bases). The CDR3 has 15 residues. Trimming took 4 bases from V and 2 from J, leaving 9 bases between them. CDR1 is LNHDA, CDR2 SQIVND, per germline (reference sequence). As DNA, the CDR3 is TGTGCCAGTAGTAATGACGGGGCTGGGGCCAACGTCCTGACTTTC. This sequence encodes CASSNDGAGANVLTF.

J is TRBJ2-7 and V is TRBV5-1, with a possible D match to TRBD2 (7 bases). The CDR3 runs 13 residues. Germline loops: CDR1 SGHRS, CDR2 YFSETQ. V lost 3 bases and J 7 bases, leaving 14 bases between the germline ends. The DNA of the CDR3 is TGCGCCAGCAGCTACAGGGCGGGGGATGAGCAGTACTTC. Residues: CASSYRAGDEQYF.

Concerning this clone itself: At one end the junction does not follow the germline gene, possibly because of a read error. The J gene is TRBJ1-5, the V gene TRBV5-8; 8 positions match TRBD1. Germline V gene data show CDR1 as SGHTS and CDR2 as YDEGEE. This CDR3 has 15 amino acids. In nucleotides, the CDR3 is TGTGCCAGCAGCCTAGAAGGGACAGGCGGTCAGCCCCAGAATTTT. The encoded protein is CASSLEGTGGQPQNF.

This clone turned up a few times. The rearrangement uses TRBV28 and TRBJ2-1; 10 nucleotides line up with TRBD2. J gave up 6 bases and V 8 bases, and 13 bases lay outside the gene matches. The CDR3 is 16 amino acids. Germline CDR1 reads MDHEN; CDR2 reads SYDVKM. Written as DNA, the CDR3 is TGTGCCAGCGGCCGGAGCGGGAGGGCCATCCGCAATGAGCAGTTCTTC. Protein product: CASGRSGRAIRNEQFF. The full variable domain, in which reference TRBV28 and TRBJ2-1 provide the parts outside the CDR3, is DVKVTQSSRYLVKRTGEKVFLECVQDMDHENMFWYRQDPGLGLRLIYFSYDVKMKEKGDIPEGYSVSREKKERFSLILESASTNQTSMYLCASGRSGRAIRNEQFFGPGTRLTVL.

The V gene is TRBV4-3, the J gene TRBJ2-7; 7 nucleotides line up with TRBD2. The V gene end was trimmed by 1 base and the J gene end by 3 bases; junction bases not matched to a gene: 6. Germline values: CDR1 LGHNA, CDR2 YSLEER. The CDR3 sequence is 15 residues long. Written as DNA, the CDR3 is TGCGCCAGCAGCCAAGGGCGCGGGGGTCTCTACGAGCAGTACTTC. This codes for CASSQGRGGLYEQYF.

The chain employs TRBV28 and TRBJ1-1; perhaps TRBD1 as D (5 bases). This CDR3 has 14 residues. Per the germline V gene, CDR1 is MDHEN and CDR2 is SYDVKM. Trimming cost V 1 base and J 4 bases, with 10 bases left between them. CDR3 sequence reads: CASSLSGSGTEAFF. CDR3 DNA sequence: TGTGCCAGCAGTTTATCAGGGTCGGGCACTGAAGCTTTCTTT.

This chain uses TRBV19 with TRBJ2-3; no clear D. There are 9 residues in the CDR3. V lost 8 bases and J 6 bases, leaving 3 bases between the germline ends. Germline CDR1 LNHDA, CDR2 SQIVND (reference sequence). This CDR3 is CASGDTQYF. CDR3 coding DNA: TGTGCCAGTGGCGATACGCAGTATTTT.

The chain carries TRBV28 and TRBJ1-5; D gene unclear. The germline gives CDR1 MDHEN, CDR2 SYDVKM. The CDR3 runs to 15 residues. The ends were cut back, 6 bases at V and 1 base at J, with 13 bases in the middle. CDR3 DNA: TGTGCCAGCAGGCCAGTCGGAGGGAGCAATCAGCCCCAGCATTTT. Its translation is CASRPVGGSNQPQHF.

The chain combines TRBV6-6 with TRBJ2-6; D is ambiguous. The germline gives CDR1 MNHNY, CDR2 SVGAGI (reference sequence). The CDR3 is 13 amino acids. The V and J ends lost 7 bases and 4 bases respectively, with 8 bases between them. The CDR3 reads CASMLAGANVLTF. DNA of the CDR3: TGTGCCAGCATGTTGGCCGGGGCCAACGTCCTGACTTTC.

This sequence joins TRBV7-2 and TRBJ2-1; 9 nucleotides match TRBD1. Per germline, CDR1 SGHTA and CDR2 FQGNSA. The trim removed 5 bases at V and 8 bases at J, leaving 10 bases unmatched. CDR3 length: 15 amino acids. The CDR3 coding sequence is TGTGCCAGCAGCACCGGGACAGGGAAACGGCATGAGCAGTTCTTC. Its protein product is CASSTGTGKRHEQFF.

This clone was counted a single time. This chain joins TRBV5-4 and TRBJ2-3; 8 nucleotides agree with TRBD2. In germline, CDR1 is SGHNT, CDR2 YYREEE (reference sequence). The CDR3 has 15 residues. V lost 4 bases to trimming and J lost 0 bases; unmatched junction nucleotides: 4. CDR3 protein: CASSPGGFSTDTQYF. The CDR3 DNA follows: TGTGCCAGCAGCCCGGGAGGGTTTAGCACAGATACGCAGTATTTT.

On this clone: Other DNA sequences in this sample translate to the same CDR3. V usage is TRBV15 and J usage is TRBJ2-1; a possible D gene is TRBD2 (6 bases). The CDR3 is 14 residues long. Germline lookup yields CDR1 LNHNV and CDR2 YYDKDF (reference sequence). The V gene lost 0 bases and the J gene lost 5 bases, with 8 bases spanning the gap. The CDR3 is CATSRDGGNNEQFF. CDR3 bases: TGTGCCACCAGCAGAGATGGAGGGAACAATGAGCAGTTCTTC.

In its sample, this clone was seen a few times. The chain couples TRBV6-1 to TRBJ1-4; D is undetermined. Germline loops: CDR1 MNHNS, CDR2 SASEGT. V was clipped by 4 bases and J by 7 bases, with 13 bases between them. The length of the CDR3 is 14 residues. The CDR3 loop is CASSVVEGGEKLFF. Written as DNA, the CDR3 is TGTGCCAGCAGTGTTGTGGAGGGAGGTGAAAAACTGTTTTTT.

The chain has TRBV19 and TRBJ1-2; the match to TRBD1 covers 8 bases. Germline V gene lookup returns CDR1 LNHDA and CDR2 SQIVND (reference sequence). The CDR3 runs 13 residues. J gave up 10 bases and V 8 bases, and 12 bases lay outside the gene matches. The CDR3 DNA reads TGTGCCAGTCGAGGACAGGGAAGTCGGAACTACACCTTC. Amino acids: CASRGQGSRNYTF.

This clone has only a few counts. The V gene is TRBV5-1, the J gene TRBJ1-1, with D possibly TRBD1 on 5 matching bases. Trimming left V 4 bases short and J 2 bases short, with 12 bases between. This CDR3 has 14 residues. Germline assignment: CDR1 SGHRS and CDR2 YFSETQ. Written as DNA, the CDR3 is TGCGCCAGCAGCCGACAGTCAGAAAACACTGAAGCTTTCTTT. This translates into CASSRQSENTEAFF. The whole variable domain, remainder taken from reference TRBV5-1 and TRBJ1-1, is KAGVTQTPRYLIKTRGQQVTLSCSPISGHRSVSWYQQTPGQGLQFLFEYFSETQRNKGNFPGRFSGRQFSNSRSEMNVSTLELGDSALYLCASSRQSENTEAFFGQGTRLTVV.

The gene calls are TRBV19 and TRBJ1-1; TRBD1 matches 8 bases. Germline V gives CDR1 LNHDA, CDR2 SQIVND (reference sequence). This CDR3 has 14 residues. V was clipped by 5 bases and J by 4 bases; unmatched bases: 6. CDR3: CASSQGALGTEAFF. CDR3 sequence (DNA): TGTGCCAGTAGTCAGGGGGCTTTGGGCACTGAAGCTTTCTTT.

This rearrangement joins TRBV9 to TRBJ2-2; D is unclear. This CDR3 is built from 12 residues. CDR1 and CDR2 (germline): SGDLS, YYNGEE. Trimming cost V 4 bases and J 7 bases, with 8 bases left between them. CDR3 protein: CASSPSIGELFF. CDR3 nucleotide sequence: TGTGCCAGCAGCCCCTCTATCGGGGAGCTGTTTTTT. Full variable domain (missing parts from reference TRBV9 and TRBJ2-2): DSGVTQTPKHLITATGQRVTLRCSPRSGDLSVYWYQQSLDQGLQFLIQYYNGEERAKGNILERFSAQQFPDLHSELNLSSLELGDSALYFCASSPSIGELFFGEGSRLTVL.

The rearrangement joins TRBV29-1 to TRBJ2-5; 7 bases match TRBD2. There are 14 residues in the CDR3. Unmatched junction bases numbered 9, after V lost 4 bases and J lost 4 bases. CDR1 SQVTM and CDR2 ANQGSEA come from the germline V gene. CDR3 loop: CSVAQSGGAETQYF. DNA of the CDR3: TGCAGCGTTGCTCAATCGGGAGGAGCAGAGACCCAGTACTTC.